This is a list of T cell receptor beta chains from one sample in a study of T-cell memory formation after mild COVID-19. Each CDR3 protein is one row after TCRdb ran MiXCR on the 5' RACE reads. The sample includes about 150,000 distinct CDR3 sequences, 14% of them seen just once. Sequenced: PBMCs or a T cell subset sorted from them (not recorded which). The source is an adult woman who had mild COVID-19 (a few samples of this study predate the infection). Cell type and time point are not known. Each CDR3 is given with its conserved first and last residue. The D gene is left open where the match is weak. Clone size appears in some rows only: once, few, many, or a class for an expanded clone.

.	TRBV29-1	few	TRBJ2-1	CSVLTGLISDEQFF	TGCAGCGTTTTAACAGGGTTAATTAGCGATGAGCAGTTCTTC
TRBD2	TRBV5-1	few	TRBJ2-1	CASSPLPSLAGALYNEQFF	TGCGCCAGCAGCCCCTTGCCTTCTCTAGCGGGAGCTCTCTACAATGAGCAGTTCTTC
.	TRBV11-2	few	TRBJ1-1	CASSSTARTNTEAFF	TGTGCCAGCAGCTCGACCGCACGGACGAACACTGAAGCTTTCTTT
.	TRBV12-5	.	TRBJ1-5	CASGAFLQPQHF	TGTGCTAGTGGGGCCTTTTTGCAGCCCCAGCATTTT
.	TRBV5-5	many	TRBJ2-7	CASSLRGAHYEQYF	TGTGCCAGCAGCTTGCGGGGGGCCCACTACGAGCAGTACTTC
.	TRBV7-6	.	TRBJ2-1	CASSLGRGDWNNEQFF	TGTGCCAGCAGCCTAGGCAGGGGCGATTGGAACAATGAGCAGTTCTTC
.	TRBV21-1	.	TRBJ1-2	CASRDSLATYGYTF	TGTGCCAGCCGGGATTCCCTAGCGACCTATGGCTACACCTTC
TRBD2	TRBV12-3/TRBV12-4	few	TRBJ2-5	CASSLVAGGTQETQYF	TGTGCCAGCAGTTTAGTAGCGGGGGGAACGCAAGAGACCCAGTACTTC
.	TRBV7-8	few	TRBJ2-7	CASSPRGGRQQYF	TGTGCCAGCAGCCCCCGAGGAGGGAGACAGCAGTACTTC
.	TRBV5-1	few	TRBJ1-2	CASSFVTQAYGYTF	TGCGCCAGCAGCTTTGTGACGCAGGCTTATGGCTACACCTTC
.	TRBV4-3	.	TRBJ2-1	CASSEGTSSYNEQFF	TGCGCCAGCAGCGAGGGCACAAGCTCCTACAATGAGCAGTTCTTC
.	TRBV7-2	.	TRBJ2-5	CASSPGLAEGHGTQYF	TGTGCCAGCAGCCCTGGATTAGCGGAGGGCCACGGGACCCAGTACTTC
.	TRBV7-9	.	TRBJ1-4	CASSLLIAQGPHSATNEKLFF	TGTGCCAGCAGCTTACTGATAGCGCAGGGCCCGCACTCTGCAACTAATGAAAAACTGTTTTTT
TRBD1	TRBV24-1	.	TRBJ1-2	CATSGPGTGGAEGYTF	TGTGCCACCAGTGGCCCAGGGACAGGGGGCGCGGAGGGCTACACCTTC
TRBD1	TRBV5-5	.	TRBJ1-2	CASSLEGQVQEDGYTF	TGTGCCAGCAGCTTGGAGGGACAGGTACAGGAGGATGGCTACACCTTC
TRBD1	TRBV7-2	few	TRBJ1-1	CASSLVGGAEAFF	TGTGCCAGCAGCTTAGTAGGGGGCGCGGAAGCTTTCTTT
.	TRBV2	.	TRBJ2-7	CASIGAPYEQYF	TGTGCCAGCATAGGAGCCCCCTACGAGCAGTACTTC
TRBD1	TRBV2	.	TRBJ1-5	CASRGGTGNTQPQHF	TGTGCCAGCAGGGGGGGGACAGGGAATACACAGCCCCAGCATTTT
TRBD1	TRBV6-5	few	TRBJ1-2	CASSSRTGVYGYTF	TGTGCCAGCAGTTCGAGGACAGGGGTGTATGGCTACACCTTC
.	TRBV24-1	.	TRBJ1-5	CATSDRSAGGQPQHF	TGTGCCACCAGTGATCGGTCGGCGGGAGGGCAGCCCCAGCATTTT
TRBD2	TRBV20-1	.	TRBJ2-1	CSARTSGYNEQFF	TGCAGTGCCAGGACTAGCGGCTACAATGAGCAGTTCTTC
.	TRBV7-6	medium-sized	TRBJ2-1	CASSLLGPYNEQFF	TGTGCCAGCAGCTTACTCGGGCCATACAATGAGCAGTTCTTC
TRBD1	TRBV5-1	.	TRBJ2-3	CASSLDGTGSDTQYF	TGCGCCAGCAGCTTGGATGGGACAGGGTCAGATACGCAGTATTTT
.	TRBV4-1	few	TRBJ1-1	CASSQGEGNTEAFF	TGCGCCAGCAGCCAAGGTGAGGGGAACACTGAAGCTTTCTTT
.	TRBV11-1	few	TRBJ2-3	CASRGPLTDTQYF	TGTGCCAGCAGAGGGCCGTTGACGGATACGCAGTATTTT
TRBD1	TRBV2	few	TRBJ1-1	CASSGQGSMNTEAFF	TGTGCCAGCAGTGGACAGGGGTCAATGAACACTGAAGCTTTCTTT
.	TRBV20-1	few	TRBJ2-7	CSAINTRGSYEQYF	TGCAGTGCTATCAACACCCGGGGCTCCTACGAGCAGTACTTC
.	TRBV15	few	TRBJ1-1	CATSREGNTEAFF	TGTGCCACCAGCAGAGAGGGAAACACTGAAGCTTTCTTT
.	TRBV24-1	few	TRBJ2-3	CATSDLSGERQDTQYF	TGTGCCACCAGTGATTTGTCGGGGGAGCGTCAAGATACGCAGTATTTT
.	TRBV14	few	TRBJ1-2	CASSSGRSYGYTF	TGTGCCAGCAGCTCGGGACGGTCCTATGGCTACACCTTC
.	TRBV7-2	.	TRBJ2-7	CASRERSSYEQYF	TGTGCCAGCAGAGAACGCAGCTCCTACGAGCAGTACTTC
TRBD2	TRBV3-1	many	TRBJ2-1	CASSQGSSGGNNEQFF	TGTGCCAGCAGCCAAGGGTCTAGCGGGGGCAACAATGAGCAGTTCTTC
TRBD2	TRBV12-3/TRBV12-4	many	TRBJ2-7	CASSRSGVAPYEQYF	TGTGCCAGCAGTCGTAGCGGGGTCGCCCCCTACGAGCAGTACTTC
.	TRBV11-2	few	TRBJ2-2	CASQRGWTGELFF	TGTGCCAGCCAGAGGGGTTGGACCGGGGAGCTGTTTTTT
.	TRBV18	once	TRBJ2-7	CASSPTIGEQYF	TGTGCCAGCTCACCGACAATAGGGGAGCAGTACTTC